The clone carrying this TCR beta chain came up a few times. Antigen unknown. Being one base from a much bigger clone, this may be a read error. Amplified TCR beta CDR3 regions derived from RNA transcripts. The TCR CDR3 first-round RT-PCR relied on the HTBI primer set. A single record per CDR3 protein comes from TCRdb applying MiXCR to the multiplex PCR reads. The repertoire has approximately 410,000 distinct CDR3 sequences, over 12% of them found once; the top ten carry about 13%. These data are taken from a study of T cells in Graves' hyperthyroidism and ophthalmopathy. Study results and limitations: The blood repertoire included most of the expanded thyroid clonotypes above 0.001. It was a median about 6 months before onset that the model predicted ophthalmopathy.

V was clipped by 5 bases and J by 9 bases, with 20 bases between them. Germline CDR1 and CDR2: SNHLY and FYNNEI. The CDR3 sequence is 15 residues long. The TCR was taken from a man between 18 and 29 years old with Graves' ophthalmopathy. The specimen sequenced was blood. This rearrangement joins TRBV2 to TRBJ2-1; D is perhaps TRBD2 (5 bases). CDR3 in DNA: TGTGCCAGCAGTAAAACCGGGGTGGGCTTAAGTGAGCAGTTCTTC. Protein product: CASSKTGVGLSEQFF.